Following are 14 T cell receptor beta chains from one sample sequenced in a study of blood T cell repertoires in COVID-19. TCRdb keeps only in-frame clones here, not all; method: immunoSEQ multiplex PCR. Of about 140,000 clones listed, about three quarters were seen once; the top ten hold around 4.8%. The material sequenced was peripheral blood. All receptors derive from a woman of 80 years or more with active or convalescent COVID-19.

A single count supports this clone. The genes are TRBV7-2 and TRBJ1-5, with 10 nucleotides matching TRBD1. Trimming removed 6 bases from V and 1 base from J; junction bases left unmatched: 12. Germline V CDR1 and CDR2: SGHTA, FQGNSA. This CDR3 is built from 18 residues. The CDR3 loop reads CASSYKTGGAGSNQPQHF. The CDR3 coding sequence is TGTGCCAGCAGTTACAAGACAGGGGGCGCGGGAAGCAATCAGCCCCAGCATTTT.

This chain links TRBV7-2 with TRBJ2-3, with D possibly being TRBD1 (6 bases). Trimming removed 5 bases at V and 7 bases at J, with 16 bases between. Per the germline V gene, CDR1 is SGHTA and CDR2 is FQGNSA. This CDR3 is built from 14 residues. The CDR3 spells CASSPAGTQNTQYF. The CDR3 coding sequence is TGTGCCAGCAGCCCGGCCGGGACACAAAATACGCAGTATTTT.

The chain uses TRBV3-1 (or the pseudogene TRBV3-2) and TRBJ1-5; D unclear. The CDR3 extends over 15 amino acids. Germline assignment: CDR1 LGHDT and CDR2 YNNKEL (reference sequence). V lost 2 bases, J lost 0 bases, and 8 bases lay in between. For the CDR3, the DNA is TGTGCCAGCAGCCAAACGCAGTATAGCAATCAGCCCCAGCATTTT. Protein: CASSQTQYSNQPQHF.

The chain joins TRBV30 to TRBJ1-2; D gene uncertain. The V end lost 5 bases, the J end lost 0 bases, and 10 bases lay between the germline ends. The germline CDR1 and CDR2 sequences are GTSNPN and SVGIG (reference sequence). The CDR3 sequence is 13 residues long. CDR3 sequence: CAWQSKTNYGYTF. The CDR3 region has the DNA TGTGCCTGGCAGTCCAAGACTAACTATGGCTACACCTTC.

This sequence joins TRBV7-9 and TRBJ2-7; TRBD2 is a possible D gene (6 bases). Germline CDR1 and CDR2: SEHNR and FQNEAQ (reference sequence). The V gene lost 5 bases and the J gene lost 3 bases, with 14 bases spanning the gap. This CDR3 is built from 14 residues. The CDR3 sequence: CASSLGGIYYEQYF. The CDR3 DNA sequence: TGTGCCAGCAGCCTGGGGGGAATCTACTACGAGCAGTACTTC.

This chain connects TRBV7-2 to TRBJ2-5, with TRBD2 as a possible D gene (5 bases). The CDR3 extends over 14 amino acids. The germline CDR1 and CDR2 sequences are SGHTA and FQGNSA. V was clipped by 4 bases and J by 6 bases, with 15 bases between them. For the CDR3, the DNA is TGTGCCAGCAGCTCGCCCAGCAGCGGAAAGACCCAGTACTTC. This sequence encodes CASSSPSSGKTQYF.

With respect to this clone: Relative to the germline gene, one junction end is altered; a read error may explain this. The chain uses TRBV7-7 and TRBJ2-2, with 9 positions matching TRBD2. The CDR3 loop spans 16 amino acids. The germline V gene encodes CDR1 SSHAT and CDR2 FNYEAQ (reference sequence). The CDR3 DNA reads as TGTGCTAGCAGCTTAGCGGGAGCGGGGGACACCGGGGAGCTGTTTTTT. Protein product: CASSLAGAGDTGELFF.

A few counts support this clone. The chain couples TRBV11-2 to TRBJ1-2, with D unresolved. CDR3 length: 10 residues. CDR1 and CDR2 from the germline V gene are SGHAT and FQNNGV. The V end lost 8 bases, the J end lost 7 bases, and 8 bases lay between the germline ends. CDR3 coding DNA: TGTGCCAGCGGTACGGGTGGCTACACCTTC. Its protein is CASGTGGYTF.

V usage is TRBV29-1 and J usage is TRBJ2-1; 7 positions match TRBD2. V dropped 8 bases and J dropped 4; count of bases not matched to a gene: 11. Germline values: CDR1 SQVTM, CDR2 ANQGSEA. The length of the CDR3 is 14 residues. The CDR3 bases are TGCAGCTCCCGAGCCCTAGCGGTTTACAATGAGCAGTTCTTC. Translated, it gives CSSRALAVYNEQFF.

This rearrangement joins TRBV6-5 to TRBJ1-2; D remains ambiguous. From germline, CDR1 is MNHEY and CDR2 SVGAGI. Deletions cut 6 bases from V and 5 bases from J, with 16 bases between. CDR3 length: 14 residues. CDR3 protein: CASRRGALPYGYTF. In nucleotides, the CDR3 is TGTGCCAGCAGACGGGGTGCCCTTCCTTATGGCTACACCTTC.

The CDR3 DNA reads TGTGCCAGCATCAAGGATGGAAGCGGTGGCTACACCTTC. Translation gives CASIKDGSGGYTF. The chain carries TRBV2 and TRBJ1-2; no reliable D call. V was trimmed by 7 bases and J by 7 bases, leaving 16 bases between them. Germline V gene lookup returns CDR1 SNHLY and CDR2 FYNNEI. This CDR3 has 13 residues.

This clone was counted a single time. V is TRBV5-1 and J is TRBJ1-1; 9 bases align to TRBD1. There are 15 residues in the CDR3. Germline CDR1 is SGHRS and CDR2 is YFSETQ. The junction had 4 bases not matched to a gene; V was cut back by 4 bases and J by 0 bases. The CDR3 loop reads CASSPWTGVNTEAFF. The CDR3 DNA follows: TGCGCCAGCAGCCCCTGGACAGGGGTGAACACTGAAGCTTTCTTT.

V gene TRBV6-2 or TRBV6-3 combines with J gene TRBJ1-2; D unclear. The CDR3 is 13 residues long. Germline lookup yields CDR1 MNHEY and CDR2 SVGEGT. Trimming pared 0 bases from V and 5 bases from J, leaving 7 bases between. CDR3 DNA sequence: TGTGCCAGCAGTTACTCTTCCGTATATGGCTACACCTTC. Its protein product is CASSYSSVYGYTF.

This chain joins TRBV6-6 and TRBJ2-2; D ambiguous. V was cut by 7 bases and J by 1 base, with 10 bases left in between. There are 14 residues in the CDR3. Germline V lookup: CDR1 MNHNY, CDR2 SVGAGI (reference sequence). CDR3 in amino acids: CASTSVLNTGELFF. CDR3 coding DNA: TGTGCCAGCACGTCCGTGTTGAACACCGGGGAGCTGTTTTTT.